The count of the clone carrying this TCR beta chain is one. Germline CDR1 SGHNT, CDR2 YYREEE (reference sequence). The germline V and J ends were trimmed by 0 bases and 3 bases, with 12 bases remaining between them. This CDR3 region has 15 residues. In the authors' workflow: Cell counts per sample came from amplifying reference gene primers. Repertoires were generated with immunoSEQ multiplex PCR, while TCRdb's copy carries only in-frame clones and drops some. V and J calls and clone size follow that table, whereas D and trimming were derived from the DNA. The repertoire includes 100,000 or so clones, 85% to 95% of them detected once, and roughly 2.2% sits in the top ten. The sample is drawn from a study of blood T cell repertoires in COVID-19. Study-wide context: Sites across the United States, Italy and Spain contributed samples from acute and convalescent COVID-19. T cells, B-cell-depleted T cells, or PBMCs supplied cDNA or gDNA.

Sequenced sample: peripheral blood. This chain links TRBV5-4 with TRBJ1-2; weak D call: TRBD1 (5 bases). This TCR was sampled from a human donor with active COVID-19. The donor label of this sample is uncertain. Written as DNA, the CDR3 is TGTGCCAGCAGCTTGGCCCGTGGGGCGGACTATGGCTACACCTTC. Translated, it gives CASSLARGADYGYTF.